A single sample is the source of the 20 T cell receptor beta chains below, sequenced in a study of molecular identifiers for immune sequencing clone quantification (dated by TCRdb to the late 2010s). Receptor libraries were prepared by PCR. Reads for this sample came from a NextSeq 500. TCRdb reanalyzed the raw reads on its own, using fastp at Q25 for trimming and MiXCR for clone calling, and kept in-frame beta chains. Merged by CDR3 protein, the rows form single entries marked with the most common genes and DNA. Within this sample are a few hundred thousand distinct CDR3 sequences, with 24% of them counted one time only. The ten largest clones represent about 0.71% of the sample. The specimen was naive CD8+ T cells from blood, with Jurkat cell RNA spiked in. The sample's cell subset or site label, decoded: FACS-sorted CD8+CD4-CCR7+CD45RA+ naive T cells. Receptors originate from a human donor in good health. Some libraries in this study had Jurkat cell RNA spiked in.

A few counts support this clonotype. In DNA, the CDR3 is TGTGCCAGTAGTATAGTTCGGACCCTGGGAGCGTGGGAGCAGTACTTC. It yields the protein CASSIVRTLGAWEQYF. The chain links TRBV19 to TRBJ2-7, with D possibly TRBD2 on 5 matching bases. The V gene's germline CDR1 is LNHDA and CDR2 SQIVND (reference sequence). V was cut by 1 base and J by 7 bases, with 20 bases left in between. The CDR3 totals 16 residues.

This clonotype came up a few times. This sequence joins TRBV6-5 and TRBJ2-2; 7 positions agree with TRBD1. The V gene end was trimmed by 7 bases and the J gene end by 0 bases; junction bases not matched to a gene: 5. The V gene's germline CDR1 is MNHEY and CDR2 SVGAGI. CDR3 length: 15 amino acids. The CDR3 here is CASTQGQPNTGELFF. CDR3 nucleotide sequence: TGTGCCAGCACCCAGGGACAGCCGAACACCGGGGAGCTGTTTTTT.

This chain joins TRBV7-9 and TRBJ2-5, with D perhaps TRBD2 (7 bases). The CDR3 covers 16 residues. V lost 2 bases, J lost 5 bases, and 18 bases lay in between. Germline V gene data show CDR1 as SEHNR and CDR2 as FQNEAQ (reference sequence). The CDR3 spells CASSLILGGRSETQYF. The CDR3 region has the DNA TGTGCCAGCAGCTTAATTCTGGGGGGGCGGTCGGAGACCCAGTACTTC.

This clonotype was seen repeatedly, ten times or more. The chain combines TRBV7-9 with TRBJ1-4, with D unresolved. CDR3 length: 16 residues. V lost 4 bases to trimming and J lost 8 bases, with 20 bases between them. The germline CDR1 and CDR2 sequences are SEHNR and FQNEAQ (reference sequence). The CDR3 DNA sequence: TGTGCCAGCAGCTCCTTGGTGGCCGATGCTAGGGAAAAACTGTTTTTT. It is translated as CASSSLVADAREKLFF.

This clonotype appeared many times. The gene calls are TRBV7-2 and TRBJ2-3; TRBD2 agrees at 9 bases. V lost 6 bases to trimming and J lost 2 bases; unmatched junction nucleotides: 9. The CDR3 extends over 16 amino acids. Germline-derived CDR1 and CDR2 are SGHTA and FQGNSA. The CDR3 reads CASSLGLAFVTDTQYF. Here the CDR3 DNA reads TGTGCCAGCAGTCTGGGACTAGCCTTTGTCACAGATACGCAGTATTTT.

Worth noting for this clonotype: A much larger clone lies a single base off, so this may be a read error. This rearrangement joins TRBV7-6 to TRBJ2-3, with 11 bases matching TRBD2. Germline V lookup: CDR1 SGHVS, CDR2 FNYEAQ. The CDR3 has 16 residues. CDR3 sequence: CASSPLLAGDGDTRYF. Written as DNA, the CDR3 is TGTGCCAGCAGCCCCCTACTAGCGGGAGACGGAGATACGCGGTATTTT.

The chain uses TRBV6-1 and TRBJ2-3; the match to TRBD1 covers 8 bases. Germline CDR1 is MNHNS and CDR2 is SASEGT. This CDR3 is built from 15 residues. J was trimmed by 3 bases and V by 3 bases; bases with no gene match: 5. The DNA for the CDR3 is TGTGCCAGCAGTGAGGAGGACAGGGTTACAGATACGCAGTATTTT. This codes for CASSEEDRVTDTQYF.

The CDR3 sequence is CASSLGWASTDTQYF. CDR3 nucleotides: TGTGCCAGCAGCTTAGGCTGGGCGAGCACAGATACGCAGTATTTT. The rearrangement links TRBV7-6 to TRBJ2-3; no clear D gene. The CDR3 runs to 15 residues. Germline CDR1 is SGHVS and CDR2 is FNYEAQ. V was cut by 1 base and J by 0 bases, with 8 bases left in between.

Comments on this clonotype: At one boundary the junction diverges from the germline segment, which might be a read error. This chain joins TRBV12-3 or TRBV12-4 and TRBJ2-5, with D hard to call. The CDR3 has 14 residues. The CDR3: CASSLGRNQKTQYF. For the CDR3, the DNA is TGTGCCAGCAGTTTAGGGCGGAACCAAAAGACCCAGTACTTC.

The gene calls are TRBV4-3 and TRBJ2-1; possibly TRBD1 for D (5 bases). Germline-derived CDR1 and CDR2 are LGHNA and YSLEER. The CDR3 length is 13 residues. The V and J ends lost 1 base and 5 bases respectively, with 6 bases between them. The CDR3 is CASSQAGNNEQFF. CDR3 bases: TGCGCCAGCAGCCAAGCAGGGAACAATGAGCAGTTCTTC.

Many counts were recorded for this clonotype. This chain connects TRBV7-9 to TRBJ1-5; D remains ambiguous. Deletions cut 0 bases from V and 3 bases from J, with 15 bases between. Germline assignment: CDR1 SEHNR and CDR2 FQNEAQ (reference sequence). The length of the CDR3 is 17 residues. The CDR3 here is CASSLANVTSYNQPQHF. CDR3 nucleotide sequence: TGTGCCAGCAGCTTAGCGAATGTTACAAGTTACAATCAGCCCCAGCATTTT. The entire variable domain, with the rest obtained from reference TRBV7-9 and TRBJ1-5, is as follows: DTGVSQNPRHKITKRGQNVTFRCDPISEHNRLYWYRQTLGQGPEFLTYFQNEAQLEKSRLLSDRFSAERPKGSFSTLEIQRTEQGDSAMYLCASSLANVTSYNQPQHFGDGTRLSIL.

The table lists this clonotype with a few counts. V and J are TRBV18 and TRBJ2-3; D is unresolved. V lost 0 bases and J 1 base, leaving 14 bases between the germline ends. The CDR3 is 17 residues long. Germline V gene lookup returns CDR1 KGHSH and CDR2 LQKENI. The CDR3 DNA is TGTGCCAGCTCACCACCGTTTCCGGAGACCGGCACAGATACGCAGTATTTT. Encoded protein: CASSPPFPETGTDTQYF.

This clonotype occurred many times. In DNA, the CDR3 is TGTGCCAGCAGCTTAGTCTCCGGAGAAAAACTGTTTTTT. As protein: CASSLVSGEKLFF. The chain joins TRBV7-2 to TRBJ1-4; no reliable D call. The germline V gene has CDR1 SGHTA and CDR2 FQGNSA. V dropped 1 base and J dropped 8 bases, with 8 bases sitting between them. CDR3 length: 13 residues.

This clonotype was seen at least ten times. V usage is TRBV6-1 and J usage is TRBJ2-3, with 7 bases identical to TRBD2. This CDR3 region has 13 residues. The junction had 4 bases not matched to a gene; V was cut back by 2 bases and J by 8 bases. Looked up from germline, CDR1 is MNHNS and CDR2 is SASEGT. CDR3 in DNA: TGTGCCAGCAGTGAATGGGAGGGTAGTACGCAGTATTTT. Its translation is CASSEWEGSTQYF.

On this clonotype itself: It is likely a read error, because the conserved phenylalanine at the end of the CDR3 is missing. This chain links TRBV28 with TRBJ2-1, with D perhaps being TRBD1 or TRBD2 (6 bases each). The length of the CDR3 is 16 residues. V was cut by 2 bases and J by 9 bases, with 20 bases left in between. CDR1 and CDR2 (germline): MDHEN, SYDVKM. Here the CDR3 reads CASSLRFGGGPVEQFS. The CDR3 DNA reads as TGTGCCAGCAGTTTACGGTTCGGGGGCGGCCCGGTTGAGCAGTTCTCC.

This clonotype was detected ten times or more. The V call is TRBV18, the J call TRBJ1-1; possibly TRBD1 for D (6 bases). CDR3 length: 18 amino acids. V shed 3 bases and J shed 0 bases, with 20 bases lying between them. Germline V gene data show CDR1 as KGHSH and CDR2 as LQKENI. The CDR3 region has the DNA TGTGCCAGCTCACCCGACCGATTAGGACAGCTCATGAACACTGAAGCTTTCTTT. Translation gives CASSPDRLGQLMNTEAFF. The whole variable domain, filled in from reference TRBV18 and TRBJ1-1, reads NAGVMQNPRHLVRRRGQEARLRCSPMKGHSHVYWYRQLPEEGLKFMVYLQKENIIDESGMPKERFSAEFPKEGPSILRIQQVVRGDSAAYFCASSPDRLGQLMNTEAFFGQGTRLTVV.

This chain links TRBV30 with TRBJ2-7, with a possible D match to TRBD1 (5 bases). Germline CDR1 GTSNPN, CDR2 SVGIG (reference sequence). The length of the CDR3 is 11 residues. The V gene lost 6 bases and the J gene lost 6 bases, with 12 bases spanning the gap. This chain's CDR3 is CACSSGFEQYF. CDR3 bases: TGTGCCTGCTCGTCAGGGTTCGAGCAGTACTTC. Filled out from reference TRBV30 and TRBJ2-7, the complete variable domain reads SQTIHQWPATLVQPVGSPLSLECTVEGTSNPNLYWYRQAAGRGLQLLFYSVGIGQISSEVPQNLSASRPQDRQFILSSKKLLLSDSGFYLCACSSGFEQYFGPGTRLTVT.

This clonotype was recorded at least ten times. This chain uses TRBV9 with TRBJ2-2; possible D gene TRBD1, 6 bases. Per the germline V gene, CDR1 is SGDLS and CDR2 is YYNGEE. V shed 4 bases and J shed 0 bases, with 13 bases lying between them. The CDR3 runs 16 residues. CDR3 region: CASSPTGTPNTGELFF. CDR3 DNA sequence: TGTGCCAGCAGCCCTACAGGGACACCGAACACCGGGGAGCTGTTTTTT.

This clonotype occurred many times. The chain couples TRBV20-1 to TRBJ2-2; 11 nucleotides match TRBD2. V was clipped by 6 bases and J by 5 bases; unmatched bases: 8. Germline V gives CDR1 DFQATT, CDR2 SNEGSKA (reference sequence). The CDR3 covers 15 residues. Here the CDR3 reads CSAPRTSGWTGELFF. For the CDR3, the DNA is TGCAGTGCCCCACGGACTAGCGGGTGGACCGGGGAGCTGTTTTTT.

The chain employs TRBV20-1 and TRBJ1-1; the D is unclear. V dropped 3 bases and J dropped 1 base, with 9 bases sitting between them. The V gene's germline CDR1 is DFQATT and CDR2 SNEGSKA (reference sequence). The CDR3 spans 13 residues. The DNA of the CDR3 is TGCAGTGCTAGTGGGGAAGCGAACACTGAAGCTTTCTTT. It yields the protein CSASGEANTEAFF.